This record covers a single T cell receptor (beta chain). Its target is not known. RNA served as the template for amplifying TCR beta CDR3 regions. The first round was an RT-PCR with HTBI primers, and the second round was a multiplex PCR. TCRdb re-called the multiplex PCR reads with MiXCR, one entry per CDR3 protein. This sample has approximately 460,000 distinct CDR3 sequences, with 14% found just once. This record comes from a study of Graves' ophthalmopathy and Graves' hyperthyroidism. Excluded: other autoimmune disease, uncontrolled infection, pregnancy or lactation. With V trimmed by 6 bases and J by 0 bases, 9 bases remained unmatched. The CDR3 sequence is 16 residues long. Study results and limitations: The 13-signature model separated ophthalmopathy from stable hyperthyroidism at approximately 91% sensitivity and about 81% specificity. Blood also harbored most expanded thyroid clonotypes above 0.001 frequency. In predicting ophthalmopathy progression, the model reached over 70% sensitivity and around 72% specificity.

The sample was blood. This rearrangement joins TRBV12-3 or TRBV12-4 to TRBJ1-1, with TRBD1 matching 8 bases. This clonotype originated in a woman aged 25 to 39 with Graves' ophthalmopathy. The CDR3 DNA reads TGTGCCAGCAGCCTCGGGGACAGGAGTCTGAACACTGAAGCTTTCTTT. Protein: CASSLGDRSLNTEAFF.